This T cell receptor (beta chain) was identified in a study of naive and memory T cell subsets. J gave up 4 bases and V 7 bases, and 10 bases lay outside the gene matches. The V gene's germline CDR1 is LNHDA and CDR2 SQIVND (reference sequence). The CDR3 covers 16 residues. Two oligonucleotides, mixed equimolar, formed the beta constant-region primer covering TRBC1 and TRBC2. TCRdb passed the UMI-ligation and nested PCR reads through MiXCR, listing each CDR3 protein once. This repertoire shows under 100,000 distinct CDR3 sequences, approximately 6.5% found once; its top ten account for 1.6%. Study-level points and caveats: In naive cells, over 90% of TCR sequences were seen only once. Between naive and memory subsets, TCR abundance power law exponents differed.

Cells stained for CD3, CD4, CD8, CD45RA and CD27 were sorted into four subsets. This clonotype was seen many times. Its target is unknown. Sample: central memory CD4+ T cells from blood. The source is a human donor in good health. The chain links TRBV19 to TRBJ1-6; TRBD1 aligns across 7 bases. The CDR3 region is CASTKDRMAYNSPLHF. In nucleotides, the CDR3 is TGTGCCAGTACCAAGGACAGGATGGCATATAATTCACCCCTCCACTTT.